This T cell receptor (beta chain) was profiled in a study of cytotoxic CD8 clonotypes in ibrutinib-treated CLL. Overall study findings and caveats: Pretreatment clonality was elevated relative to age-matched healthy donors and paralleled circulating CD8+ T-cell counts.

TCRdb keeps only in-frame clones here, not all; method: immunoSEQ multiplex PCR. The sample has just over 200,000 clones; more than 75% are singletons. Trimming removed 4 bases at V and 4 bases at J, with 10 bases between. Germline CDR1 MNHNS, CDR2 SASEGT. The CDR3 has 13 amino acids. Details on this clone: Its target is not known.

V usage is TRBV6-1 and J usage is TRBJ1-2, with TRBD1 as a possible D gene (5 bases). This TCR was recovered from a human donor with chronic lymphocytic leukemia. The sample was PBMCs, taken after 12 months of ibrutinib treatment. The DNA of the CDR3 is TGTGCCAGCAGTGTCCAGGGTGGCTATGGCTACACCTTC. It encodes CASSVQGGYGYTF.